The 9 T cell receptor beta chains below all came from one sample that was sequenced in a study of cytomegalovirus exposure and HLA in healthy donors. The PCR ran on 60 Vbeta and 13 Jbeta primers. Clones were sequenced by immunoSEQ multiplex PCR, and TCRdb holds only the in-frame ones, with some missing. The sample holds roughly 100,000 clones, about 81% seen once. The sample comprised PBMCs. Source of these receptors: a man aged 30 to 39 in good health and CMV-seronegative.

The chain links TRBV29-1 to TRBJ2-5, with TRBD2 identical over 12 bases. The J call is uncertain, as TRBJ2-7 better fits the DNA end. This CDR3 is built from 14 residues. The V gene's germline CDR1 is SQVTM and CDR2 ANQGSEA. This CDR3 reads CSVERLAGAYEQYF. CDR3 nucleotide sequence: TGCAGCGTTGAACGACTAGCGGGGGCCTACGAGCAGTACTTC.

The chain recombines TRBV5-4 with TRBJ2-5, with 11 positions matching TRBD1. The DNA end lines up better with TRBJ2-7; the J call may be wrong. This CDR3 is built from 16 residues. Per the germline V gene, CDR1 is SGHNT and CDR2 is YYREEE (reference sequence). CDR3 nucleotide sequence: TGTGCCAGCAGCTTGGAAACCGGGACAGGGGGTCTCGAGCAGTACTTC. Residues: CASSLETGTGGLEQYF.

This clone has a handful of counts. The chain is built from TRBV7-3 and TRBJ1-5; D is possibly TRBD1 (6 bases). V was shortened by 4 bases and J by 2 bases, with 12 bases between the two germline ends. The CDR3 sequence is 15 residues long. Per the germline V gene, CDR1 is SGHTA and CDR2 is FQGTGA. Written as DNA, the CDR3 is TGTGCCAGCAGCTCTACAGAGGGGGGCAATCAGCCCCAGCATTTT. Translating it yields CASSSTEGGNQPQHF.

The genes are TRBV6-6 and TRBJ1-4, with D possibly being TRBD1 (6 bases). CDR3 length: 16 residues. V lost 2 bases and J lost 7, with 17 bases in between. CDR1 and CDR2 from the germline V gene are MNHNY and SVGAGI (reference sequence). The CDR3 loop is CASSYPGGRGGEKLFF. The CDR3 DNA sequence: TGTGCCAGCAGTTACCCGGGGGGCAGAGGGGGTGAAAAACTGTTTTTT.

This chain connects TRBV19 to TRBJ2-3, with TRBD1 matching over 7 bases. The germline gives CDR1 LNHDA, CDR2 SQIVND (reference sequence). This CDR3 is 12 amino acids long. Trimming took 5 bases from V and 10 from J; bases not matched to a gene: 6. CDR3 sequence reads: CASSFGTVAQYF. The CDR3 nucleotides read TGTGCCAGTAGTTTCGGGACAGTTGCGCAGTATTTT.

This chain links TRBV6-5 with TRBJ1-5, with TRBD1 matching over 10 bases. The CDR3 has 15 amino acids. V lost 6 bases, J lost 1 base, and 3 bases stayed unmatched. Germline loops: CDR1 MNHEY, CDR2 SVGAGI. This CDR3 is CASRSTGGSNQPQHF. CDR3 DNA: TGTGCCAGCAGGTCGACAGGGGGCAGCAATCAGCCCCAGCATTTT.

Regarding this clone: The junction does not match germline at one end; this may be a read error. V is TRBV19 and J is TRBJ2-2; 12 positions agree with TRBD1. The CDR3 length is 17 residues. Germline V gene sequence: CDR1 LNHDA, CDR2 SQIVND (reference sequence). The CDR3 region is CASSTGTGGANTGELFF. The CDR3 nucleotides read TGTGCCAGCAGTACCGGGACAGGGGGCGCGAACACCGGGGAGCTGTTTTTT. The whole variable domain, filled in from reference TRBV19 and TRBJ2-2, reads DGGITQSPKYLFRKEGQNVTLSCEQNLNHDAMYWYRQDPGQGLRLIYYSQIVNDFQKGDIAEGYSVSREKKESFPLTVTSAQKNPTAFYLCASSTGTGGANTGELFFGEGSRLTVL.

The chain recombines TRBV29-1 with TRBJ2-7; D perhaps matches TRBD2 (5 bases). The CDR3 extends over 12 amino acids. Germline V gene sequence: CDR1 SQVTM, CDR2 ANQGSEA. Trimming left V 6 bases short and J 0 bases short, with 9 bases between. CDR3 in DNA: TGCAGCGTGGACTCGGACTCCTACGAGCAGTACTTC. It translates to CSVDSDSYEQYF.

CDR3 coding DNA: TGTGCCAGCAGCGTAGGACCCACGGGGACAACCTACGAGCAGTACTTC. Protein: CASSVGPTGTTYEQYF. The chain has TRBV9 and TRBJ2-7, with a weak D call TRBD1 (6 bases). Germline CDR1 reads SGDLS; CDR2 reads YYNGEE. The length of the CDR3 is 16 residues. The V gene lost 0 bases and the J gene lost 2 bases, with 15 bases spanning the gap.